This T cell receptor (beta chain) was identified during a study of response to subunit inactivated influenza vaccine. TCRdb re-analysed the RT-PCR reads in MiXCR, keeping a single row per CDR3 protein. Of a few hundred thousand distinct CDR3 sequences listed, less than 15% are singletons. The CDR3 length is 13 residues. CDR1 is MDHEN and CDR2 is SYDVKM in the germline V gene. V dropped 4 bases and J dropped 3 bases, with 7 bases sitting between them. Broader study findings: Authors suggested seasonal influenza vaccinations each recruit few new T cells.

About this clonotype itself: Its matching antigen is unknown.

The source was PBMCs from blood, collected about 12 days after vaccination. The chain links TRBV28 to TRBJ1-5; D is uncertain. The sequence was obtained from a man aged 50 or older who received an inactivated influenza vaccine. Here the CDR3 reads CASSSHVNQPQHF. CDR3 nucleotide sequence: TGTGCCAGCAGTTCACACGTCAATCAGCCCCAGCATTTT.